This T cell receptor beta chain was observed in a study of CD8 T cells in ankylosing spondylitis. Notes on the study in general: Clones that were linked to disease were CD8+ and were relatively rare in peripheral blood. It was reported that disease-linked clones were significantly enriched in matched ankylosing spondylitis synovial fluid.

Germline loops: CDR1 MNHEY, CDR2 SMNVEV (reference sequence). The V gene lost 6 bases and the J gene lost 7 bases, with 18 bases spanning the gap. This CDR3 is 14 amino acids long. Construction of TCR beta libraries was performed using quantitative 5'-RACE with molecular barcodes. TCRdb reprocessed the 5' RACE reads via MiXCR and lists one record per CDR3 protein. The repertoire has around 28,000 distinct CDR3 sequences, about 29% of them found once; the top ten carry about 50%. This clonotype was seen at least ten times. Its antigen is as yet unknown. The V call is TRBV27, the J call TRBJ1-1; weak D call: TRBD1 (6 bases). Sequencing input: synovial fluid, either unsorted or a sorted T cell fraction (not recorded which). The clonotype comes from a male donor with ankylosing spondylitis. CDR3 in DNA: TGTGCCAGCAGACCCCACCGGGGGGCGGATGAAGCTTTCTTT. This codes for CASRPHRGADEAFF.